This TCR beta chain was captured by sequencing in a study of molecular identifiers for immune sequencing clone quantification. About the study: For replicates, RNA isolated from roughly 21,000 or 96,000 naive CD8 cells was divided into five portions, of which four were sequenced. Study-level results: Jurkat TCR RNA spiked in from one cell could reportedly be detected among about a million naive cells. Barcode collisions between identical TCR molecules could shrink estimates of highly expanded clone sizes.

A remark on this clonotype: No antigen is known for it. One junction end disagrees with the germline gene, perhaps due to a read error.

Using 10%, 30% or 50% RNA, naive CD8 libraries were derived from roughly 18,000 to 920,000 sorted cells. Germline V gene sequence: CDR1 KGHSY, CDR2 FQNENV. The CDR3 extends over 17 amino acids. One entry per CDR3 protein results from TCRdb running MiXCR on the PCR reads. The sample has around 300,000 distinct CDR3 sequences; 24% are singletons. The chain has TRBV16 and TRBJ1-1, with TRBD1 matching over 10 bases. The sample taken for sequencing was naive CD8+ T cells from blood, with Jurkat cell RNA spiked in. Stated subset: FACS-sorted CD8+CD4-CCR7+CD45RA+ naive T cells. This sequence was found in a human donor in good health. Some libraries in this study had Jurkat cell RNA spiked in. For the CDR3, the DNA is TGTGCCAGCGGCCAATCTATGCTTGGGACAGGGGACACTGAAGCTTTCTTT. This translates into CASGQSMLGTGDTEAFF. The full variable domain, its missing parts supplied by reference TRBV16 and TRBJ1-1, is GEEVAQTPKHLVRGEGQKAKLYCAPIKGHSYVFWYQQVLKNEFKFLISFQNENVFDETGMPKERFSAKCLPNSPCSLEIQATKLEDSAVYFCASGQSMLGTGDTEAFFGQGTRLTVV.